This is a list of T cell receptor beta chains from one sample in a study of shared clonotypes between healthy human individuals. Profiling relied on immunoSEQ multiplex PCR, and the TCRdb table lists in-frame clones only, not all of them. The table has some 1,600,000 clones, about 98% seen once; the top ten hold about 0.42%. The sample was naive CD4+ T cells sorted from blood. Receptors were obtained from a man between 25 and 39 years old in good health. The CDR3 runs from the conserved cysteine through the conserved F or W. D genes are given only for firm matches. Size tells how often a clone was seen (once, few, many) or the class of an expanded clone, and some rows leave it out.

d_gene: NA; len: 14; j_gene: TRBJ1-1; abundance: NA; v_gene: TRBV7-2; CDR3nt: TGTGCCAGCAGCTTAGCTCCAGGGAACACTGAAGCTTTCTTT; CDR3aa: CASSLAPGNTEAFF
d_gene: NA; len: 16; j_gene: TRBJ2-7; abundance: NA; v_gene: TRBV7-2; CDR3nt: TGTGCCAGCAGCTTCAATCTTGACAGGCCCAGCTACGAGCAGTACTTC; CDR3aa: CASSFNLDRPSYEQYF
d_gene: TRBD1; len: 15; j_gene: TRBJ1-5; abundance: NA; v_gene: TRBV6-6; CDR3nt: TGTGCCAGCAGTTACACCGGGACAGGGAATCAGCCCCAGCATTTT; CDR3aa: CASSYTGTGNQPQHF
d_gene: NA; len: 12; j_gene: TRBJ1-5; abundance: NA; v_gene: TRBV28; CDR3nt: TGTGCCAGCAGTAGAGGGGTTCAGCCCCAGCATTTT; CDR3aa: CASSRGVQPQHF
d_gene: NA; len: 12; j_gene: TRBJ2-7; abundance: NA; v_gene: TRBV5-4; CDR3nt: TGTGCCAGCAGCTTACAGGGCTACGAGCAGTACTTC; CDR3aa: CASSLQGYEQYF
d_gene: NA; len: 15; j_gene: TRBJ2-2; abundance: NA; v_gene: TRBV7-9; CDR3nt: TGTGCCAGCAGCTTCCACGGACTATACACCGGGGAGCTGTTTTTT; CDR3aa: CASSFHGLYTGELFF
d_gene: NA; len: 13; j_gene: TRBJ2-1; abundance: once; v_gene: TRBV7-9; CDR3nt: TGTGCCAGCAGCTTAGATCCCTACAATGAGCAGTTCTTC; CDR3aa: CASSLDPYNEQFF
d_gene: NA; len: 15; j_gene: TRBJ2-7; abundance: once; v_gene: TRBV15; CDR3nt: TGTGCCACCAGCAGAGCCCAGGCAGGGACCTACGAGCAGTACTTC; CDR3aa: CATSRAQAGTYEQYF
d_gene: TRBD1; len: 15; j_gene: TRBJ2-5; abundance: NA; v_gene: TRBV18; CDR3nt: TGTGCCAGCTCACCACCGACAGGGGTCCGGGAGACCCAGTACTTC; CDR3aa: CASSPPTGVRETQYF
d_gene: TRBD2; len: 20; j_gene: TRBJ2-1; abundance: once; v_gene: TRBV5-1; CDR3nt: TGCGCCAGCAGCTTGACATGGACTAGCGGGAGAGGGGGGAAATACAATGAGCAGTTCTTC; CDR3aa: CASSLTWTSGRGGKYNEQFF
d_gene: TRBD1; len: 13; j_gene: TRBJ1-2; abundance: NA; v_gene: TRBV10-2; CDR3nt: TGCGCCAGCGTTGCAGAGGGGGCTAATGGCTACACCTTC; CDR3aa: CASVAEGANGYTF
d_gene: NA; len: 13; j_gene: TRBJ2-5; abundance: NA; v_gene: TRBV5-1; CDR3nt: TGCGCCAGCAGCTTGGAGCCCCCGCAGACCCAGTACTTC; CDR3aa: CASSLEPPQTQYF
d_gene: TRBD2; len: 16; j_gene: TRBJ2-1; abundance: once; v_gene: TRBV27; CDR3nt: TGTGCCAGCAGTTTTTTGACTAGCGGGTATTACAATGAGCAGTTCTTC; CDR3aa: CASSFLTSGYYNEQFF
d_gene: NA; len: 15; j_gene: TRBJ2-2; abundance: NA; v_gene: TRBV18; CDR3nt: TGTGCCAGCTCACCAGACAGGGCGGGGACCGGGGAGCTGTTTTTT; CDR3aa: CASSPDRAGTGELFF
d_gene: NA; len: 15; j_gene: TRBJ2-1; abundance: NA; v_gene: TRBV14; CDR3nt: TGTGCCAGCAGCCGTCTCGGACTTCGCTACAATGAGCAGTTCTTC; CDR3aa: CASSRLGLRYNEQFF
d_gene: NA; len: 15; j_gene: TRBJ1-4; abundance: NA; v_gene: TRBV6-5; CDR3nt: TGTGCCAGCAGTTACCAACCGGGGGAGAATGAAAAACTGTTTTTT; CDR3aa: CASSYQPGENEKLFF
d_gene: NA; len: 12; j_gene: TRBJ2-7; abundance: NA; v_gene: TRBV6-1; CDR3nt: TGTGCCAGCAGGGTTACAGGGTCCGAGCAGTACTTC; CDR3aa: CASRVTGSEQYF
d_gene: NA; len: 12; j_gene: TRBJ1-5; abundance: NA; v_gene: TRBV2; CDR3nt: TGTGCCAGCAGGGCCCCGAATCAGCCCCAGCATTTT; CDR3aa: CASRAPNQPQHF
d_gene: NA; len: 13; j_gene: TRBJ1-4; abundance: NA; v_gene: TRBV10-1; CDR3nt: TGCGCCAGCAGTGCGGGGGGAGGCGAAAAACTGTTTTTT; CDR3aa: CASSAGGGEKLFF
d_gene: NA; len: 14; j_gene: TRBJ2-2; abundance: NA; v_gene: TRBV5-1; CDR3nt: TGCGCCAGCAGCTTCCAAGGGTCAACCGGGGAGCTGTTTTTT; CDR3aa: CASSFQGSTGELFF
d_gene: TRBD2; len: 16; j_gene: TRBJ2-3; abundance: NA; v_gene: TRBV10-3; CDR3nt: TGTGCCAGCTCTAGCGGGAGGGCCGAGAGCACAGATACGCAGTATTTT; CDR3aa: CASSSGRAESTDTQYF
d_gene: TRBD2; len: 15; j_gene: TRBJ2-1; abundance: NA; v_gene: TRBV5-1; CDR3nt: TGCGCCAGCAGCTTGATGACTAGCGGCGATAATGAGCAGTTCTTC; CDR3aa: CASSLMTSGDNEQFF
d_gene: NA; len: 15; j_gene: TRBJ2-7; abundance: NA; v_gene: TRBV6-6; CDR3nt: TGTGCCAGCAGCCCCCGGGACAAGAGCTCCTACGAGCAGTACTTC; CDR3aa: CASSPRDKSSYEQYF
d_gene: NA; len: 16; j_gene: TRBJ2-1; abundance: NA; v_gene: TRBV5-4; CDR3nt: TGTGCCAGCAGCTTGGTCGGGGAGCTCGTTAGAAATGAGCAGTTCTTC; CDR3aa: CASSLVGELVRNEQFF
d_gene: NA; len: 15; j_gene: TRBJ2-7; abundance: NA; v_gene: TRBV6-1; CDR3nt: TGTGCCAGCAGCCCCCGGGAGGGGGCGAAGTACGAGCAGTACTTC; CDR3aa: CASSPREGAKYEQYF
d_gene: NA; len: 15; j_gene: TRBJ2-7; abundance: NA; v_gene: TRBV28; CDR3nt: TGTGCCAGCAGCCGCGAGGGGGGCCGCTCCTACGAGCAGTACTTC; CDR3aa: CASSREGGRSYEQYF
d_gene: NA; len: 14; j_gene: TRBJ1-1; abundance: NA; v_gene: TRBV19; CDR3nt: TGTGCCAGTAGTATTCTTCAGGGCAACACTGAAGCTTTCTTT; CDR3aa: CASSILQGNTEAFF
d_gene: NA; len: 16; j_gene: TRBJ2-5; abundance: NA; v_gene: TRBV11-2; CDR3nt: TGTGCCAGCAGCTTAGTATGGACGTCTATACAAGAGACCCAGTACTTC; CDR3aa: CASSLVWTSIQETQYF
d_gene: TRBD1; len: 14; j_gene: TRBJ1-4; abundance: NA; v_gene: TRBV7-2; CDR3nt: TGTGCCAGCAGCCCGGACAGGGGCAATGAAAAACTGTTTTTT; CDR3aa: CASSPDRGNEKLFF
d_gene: NA; len: 12; j_gene: TRBJ1-5; abundance: NA; v_gene: TRBV18; CDR3nt: TGTGCCAGCTCCTTAAGCAATCAGCCCCAGCATTTT; CDR3aa: CASSLSNQPQHF
d_gene: TRBD1; len: 16; j_gene: TRBJ2-5; abundance: NA; v_gene: TRBV6-5; CDR3nt: TGTGCCAGCAGTTACAGGGACAGGGTGAATCAGGAGACCCAGTACTTC; CDR3aa: CASSYRDRVNQETQYF
d_gene: TRBD1; len: 15; j_gene: TRBJ1-3; abundance: NA; v_gene: TRBV10-3; CDR3nt: TGTGCCATCAGTGCGGACAGGAGCTCTGGAAACACCATATATTTT; CDR3aa: CAISADRSSGNTIYF
d_gene: NA; len: 15; j_gene: TRBJ2-1; abundance: NA; v_gene: TRBV28; CDR3nt: TGTGCCAGCAGTGGTAGGGTCCAGGCCTACAATGAGCAGTTCTTC; CDR3aa: CASSGRVQAYNEQFF
d_gene: NA; len: 11; j_gene: TRBJ2-5; abundance: NA; v_gene: TRBV20-1; CDR3nt: TGCAGTGCTAGAGTAGGGGAGACCCAGTACTTC; CDR3aa: CSARVGETQYF
d_gene: NA; len: 12; j_gene: TRBJ2-7; abundance: NA; v_gene: TRBV7-6; CDR3nt: TGTGCCAGCAGCTTAGGAGGGGACGAGCAGTACTTC; CDR3aa: CASSLGGDEQYF
d_gene: TRBD2; len: 11; j_gene: TRBJ2-1; abundance: NA; v_gene: TRBV20-1; CDR3nt: TGCAGTGCCTCATCCGGGACTAGTTGGTTCTTC; CDR3aa: CSASSGTSWFF
d_gene: NA; len: 12; j_gene: TRBJ1-2; abundance: NA; v_gene: TRBV15; CDR3nt: TGTGCCACACAGGAATTATCATATGGCTACACCTTC; CDR3aa: CATQELSYGYTF
d_gene: NA; len: 13; j_gene: TRBJ2-2; abundance: NA; v_gene: TRBV28; CDR3nt: TGTGCCAGCAGTACCCTCATCGGCGGGGAGCTGTTTTTT; CDR3aa: CASSTLIGGELFF
d_gene: TRBD2; len: 17; j_gene: TRBJ2-2; abundance: NA; v_gene: TRBV11-2; CDR3nt: TGTGCCAGCAGCTCTCTAGGGACTAGCGTAGACGCCGGGGAGCTGTTTTTT; CDR3aa: CASSSLGTSVDAGELFF
d_gene: TRBD2; len: 11; j_gene: TRBJ2-1; abundance: NA; v_gene: TRBV29-1; CDR3nt: TGCAGCGTGGCCGGGACTAGGGTTCAGTTCTTC; CDR3aa: CSVAGTRVQFF
d_gene: TRBD2; len: 14; j_gene: TRBJ2-1; abundance: NA; v_gene: TRBV6-5; CDR3nt: TGTGCCAGCAGTCAAGCGGGACGGAAGAATGAGCAGTTCTTC; CDR3aa: CASSQAGRKNEQFF
d_gene: NA; len: 13; j_gene: TRBJ2-1; abundance: NA; v_gene: TRBV5-4; CDR3nt: TGTGCCAGCAGCCCCGGGGCCGCACAGACGGGGTTCTTC; CDR3aa: CASSPGAAQTGFF
d_gene: TRBD1; len: 17; j_gene: TRBJ2-2; abundance: NA; v_gene: TRBV5-1; CDR3nt: TGCGCCAGCAGCTACCCCCCCGGGACAGGGAAAGCCGGGGAGCTGTTTTTT; CDR3aa: CASSYPPGTGKAGELFF
d_gene: NA; len: 18; j_gene: TRBJ2-7; abundance: NA; v_gene: TRBV14; CDR3nt: TGTGCCAGCAGCCGCAGGGTTATGGCGGGTTGGATCGGCTACGAGCAGTACTTC; CDR3aa: CASSRRVMAGWIGYEQYF
d_gene: TRBD1; len: 15; j_gene: TRBJ1-2; abundance: NA; v_gene: TRBV19; CDR3nt: TGTGCCAGTAGTAATTACAGGGGAAAGGACTATGGCTACACCTTC; CDR3aa: CASSNYRGKDYGYTF
d_gene: TRBD2; len: 16; j_gene: TRBJ2-3; abundance: NA; v_gene: TRBV5-4; CDR3nt: TGTGCCAGCAGCAAGGACACTAGCGGGAGCACAGATACGCAGTATTTT; CDR3aa: CASSKDTSGSTDTQYF
d_gene: NA; len: 15; j_gene: TRBJ2-3; abundance: NA; v_gene: TRBV7-2; CDR3nt: TGTGCCAGCAGCTTTAACGCAGGAGTCTCAGATACGCAGTATTTT; CDR3aa: CASSFNAGVSDTQYF
d_gene: TRBD1; len: 12; j_gene: TRBJ2-3; abundance: NA; v_gene: TRBV7-8; CDR3nt: TGTGCCAGCAGCTCGGACAGGAGTACGCAGTATTTT; CDR3aa: CASSSDRSTQYF
d_gene: TRBD1; len: 16; j_gene: TRBJ2-7; abundance: NA; v_gene: TRBV11-3; CDR3nt: TGTGCCAGCAGCTTCCAGGACAGGGCCCCTTCCTACGAGCAGTACTTC; CDR3aa: CASSFQDRAPSYEQYF
d_gene: NA; len: 13; j_gene: TRBJ2-7; abundance: NA; v_gene: TRBV11-3; CDR3nt: TGTGCCAGCAGCTTAGACAGGCATTACGAGCAGTACTTC; CDR3aa: CASSLDRHYEQYF
d_gene: TRBD2; len: 16; j_gene: TRBJ2-2; abundance: NA; v_gene: TRBV4-3; CDR3nt: TGCGCCAACAGCCAAGAAGCCAGCGGGACTACCGGGGAGCTGTTTTTT; CDR3aa: CANSQEASGTTGELFF
d_gene: NA; len: 16; j_gene: TRBJ2-7; abundance: NA; v_gene: TRBV25-1; CDR3nt: TGTGCCAGCAGTGAGTGGTCAGGTCGCACCCCCTACGAGCAGTACTTC; CDR3aa: CASSEWSGRTPYEQYF
d_gene: TRBD1; len: 18; j_gene: TRBJ2-6; abundance: NA; v_gene: TRBV25-1; CDR3nt: TGTGCCAGCAGTGGTTGGGACAGGCTAAGACTTGGGGCCAACGTCCTGACTTTC; CDR3aa: CASSGWDRLRLGANVLTF
d_gene: TRBD2; len: 14; j_gene: TRBJ2-7; abundance: NA; v_gene: TRBV12-5; CDR3nt: TGTGCTAGTGGCCCGGGGGGGACATATCAGGAGCAGTACTTC; CDR3aa: CASGPGGTYQEQYF
d_gene: NA; len: 15; j_gene: TRBJ2-2; abundance: NA; v_gene: TRBV5-1; CDR3nt: TGCGCCAGCAGCAGGGACGGACAGAACACCGGGGAGCTGTTTTTT; CDR3aa: CASSRDGQNTGELFF
d_gene: NA; len: 13; j_gene: TRBJ2-3; abundance: NA; v_gene: TRBV11-2; CDR3nt: TGTGCCAGCAGCGGGATCGCAGCAGATACGCAGTATTTT; CDR3aa: CASSGIAADTQYF
d_gene: NA; len: 14; j_gene: TRBJ2-7; abundance: NA; v_gene: TRBV29-1; CDR3nt: TGCAGCGTTCTTAGCGGAACCAAGGTCTACGAGCAGTACTTC; CDR3aa: CSVLSGTKVYEQYF